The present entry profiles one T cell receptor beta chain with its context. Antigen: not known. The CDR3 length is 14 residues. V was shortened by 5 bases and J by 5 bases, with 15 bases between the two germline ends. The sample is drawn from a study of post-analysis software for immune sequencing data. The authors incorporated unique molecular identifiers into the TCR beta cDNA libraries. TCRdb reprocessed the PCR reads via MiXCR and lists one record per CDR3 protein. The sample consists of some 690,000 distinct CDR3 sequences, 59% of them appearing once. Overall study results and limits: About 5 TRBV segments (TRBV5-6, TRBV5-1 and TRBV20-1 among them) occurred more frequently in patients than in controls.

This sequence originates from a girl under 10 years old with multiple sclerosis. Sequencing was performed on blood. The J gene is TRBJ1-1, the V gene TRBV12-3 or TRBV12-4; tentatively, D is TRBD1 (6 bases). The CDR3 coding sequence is TGTGCCAGCAGTCCGCCACGGGGGCCAACTGAAGCTTTCTTT. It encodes CASSPPRGPTEAFF.